This T cell receptor (beta chain) was identified in a study of low-dose radiotherapy and immunotherapy resistance in tumors. Background on the study: The drug cyclophosphamide was given into a vein at 200 mg/m2 every two weeks, one day before radiation and immunotherapy.

cDNA synthesis used a TRAV/TRBV-specific primer set for both chains. With a constant-region primer and a V-primer adapter, TCRs were subjected to roughly 20 PCR cycles of amplification. TCRdb redid the calling of the reads with MiXCR, one entry per CDR3 protein. This sample has 6,700 or so distinct CDR3 sequences; around 71% occur once, and the top ten carry about 12%. Trimming took off 4 bases at V and 7 bases at J, with 7 bases between the two ends. The CDR3 covers 11 residues. Per the germline V gene, CDR1 is MDHEN and CDR2 is SYDVKM. This clonotype was obtained from a human donor with advanced metastatic prostate, ovarian, gallbladder or colorectal cancer (not recorded which). This table probably holds off-target reads from a library built for another chain. The chain couples TRBV28 to TRBJ1-2, with D possibly TRBD1 on 6 matching bases. CDR3 sequence: CASSYRAGYTF. In DNA, the CDR3 is TGTGCCAGCAGTTACAGGGCTGGCTACACCTTC.